This TCR beta chain is from a study of T-cell memory formation after mild COVID-19 (dated by TCRdb to the early 2020s). Regarding the study in general: TCR sequence clusters from the two donors were largely donor specific. T-cell clones expanding and contracting after mild COVID-19 in two donors were tracked by longitudinal TCRalpha and TCRbeta repertoire sequencing. The cohort was made up of two young adult volunteers, one female and one male, who were previously healthy. Study-wide conclusions, independent of this receptor: The detection of some responding clones in pre-infection memory suggests that pre-existing cross-reactive memory T cells joined the SARS-CoV-2 response. Only a couple of mild cases were covered in the study, and larger cohorts including severe cases with pre-infection samples were considered necessary. Contracting CD4+ clones were found mainly in CM and EM memory subsets, while CD8+ clones were enriched in EMRA. Clones that contracted from day 15 to 85 showed balanced CD4/CD8 phenotypes, whereas a second wave of clones that expanded from day 15 to 37 leaned towards CD4+. The second-wave clones that peaked on day 37 were not confirmed to be SARS-CoV-2 specific.

Sequencing relied on an Illumina NovaSeq 6000. TCRalpha and TCRbeta cDNA libraries were built by 5'RACE with constant-segment primers, adding sample barcodes and unique molecular identifiers. RNA was extracted from every sample with Trizol reagent. Amplification of the libraries took two PCR steps, and the second step added a second sample barcode plus Illumina TruSeq adapters. The libraries were sequenced on an Illumina NovaSeq using 2 x 150 bp paired-end reads. In the authors' own workflow: With migec v1.2.7, reads were demultiplexed and then collapsed into UMI-guided consensus sequences. Using mixcr v2.1.11, UMI consensuses were aligned to TRA and TRB V and J templates and then assembled into clonotypes. A clonotype was counted as expanded or contracted only if both edgeR and NoisET called the change significant, with noise models trained on biological replicates. edgeR calls used a false discovery rate-adjusted p below 0.01 and a log2 fold-change threshold of 1. PCA with hierarchical clustering of max-normalized trajectories of the 1000 most abundant clonotypes was used as exploratory dynamics analysis. Separately sequenced CD4+ and CD8+ repertoires were used to assign the CD4 or CD8 phenotype of responding clones. TCRdb ran its own pipeline on the public reads, namely fastp trimming at Q25 and MiXCR clone calling, and kept in-frame beta chains. Identical CDR3 proteins give one entry, which carries the most common genes and DNA. The V and J calls and clone size are TCRdb's, not the authors'. The sample table records some 200,000 distinct CDR3 sequences; 9% to 10% of these occur just once. The ten largest clones represent around 3.3% of the sample.

Concerning this clonotype itself: This clone's antigen is unknown. Base qualities are not recorded, but no much larger clone differs from it by a single base.

PBMCs were isolated by Ficoll-Paque density gradient centrifugation. Measured from the cysteine to the phenylalanine, the CDR3 is 16 residues long. The CDR3 DNA has 48 bases and is translated from base 1. CDR1 and CDR2, looked up from the germline V gene, are KGHSH and LQKENI. At the junction V is shortened by 3 bases and J by 5 bases, with 17 bases in between. Sequencing input: PBMCs or a T cell subset sorted from them (not recorded which). This chain is built from TRBV18 and TRBJ1-5; TRBD1 could be the D gene, as 5 bases match. The sequence was collected from a man aged 18 to 29 who had mild COVID-19 (a few samples of this study predate the infection). The sample titles of this study are shuffled in the database, so cell type and time point are left out; the donor was told from shared clones. The DNA sequence is TGTGCCAGCTCACCGAGGGCCAGGGACGTTGATCAGCCCCAGCATTTT. Its coded protein is CASSPRARDVDQPQHF.